The TCR beta chain described here comes from a study of quantifying T cell responses using KT2 cells. Study-wide background: cDNA was made from DNase-treated RNA using alpha and beta constant primers. Study outcomes and limitations: At about one KT2 cell per 100,000 PBMC, KT2 sequences were still detected.

Ten or more counts support this clonotype. Its antigen is currently unknown. The germline V gene encodes CDR1 DFQATT and CDR2 SNEGSKA (reference sequence). Trimming took 3 bases from V and 6 from J; bases not matched to a gene: 7. CDR3 length: 16 residues. The sample is PBMC spiked with counted cells of clone KT2. Each cDNA got a UMI-containing oligo ligated at its 3' end. The first PCR ran approximately 4 cycles with an equimolar RC1.1 and RC1.2 beta primer mix. TCRdb redid the calling of the UMI-ligation and nested PCR reads with MiXCR, one entry per CDR3 protein. The repertoire consists of tens of thousands of distinct CDR3 sequences, with around an eighth occurring once and the leading ten covering about 9.5%.

Input material: PBMCs spiked with cells of the T cell clone KT2. The source of this sequence is a human donor. V is TRBV20-1 and J is TRBJ2-3, with 15 bases aligning to TRBD2. CDR3 in DNA: TGCAGTGCTAGGGCGGGGACTAGCGGGGGGTTGGATACGCAGTATTTT. As protein: CSARAGTSGGLDTQYF.